This record covers a single T cell receptor beta chain. Its antigen is unidentified. Alongside a J-beta primer mix, a sample-barcoded 5' primer served in a second PCR lasting roughly 7 to 11 cycles. A template-switch adaptor that had 12 random nucleotides put a tag on each cDNA molecule. Each CDR3 protein gets one entry after TCRdb re-called the 5' RACE reads with MiXCR. The table shows 800,000 to 950,000 distinct CDR3 sequences, with about 48% occurring only once. The data originate from a study of blood T cells in healthy people across ages. Study-wide points: A roughly linear fall in TCR beta diversity per million T cells was seen with increasing age. The donors' CMV status was not determined, possibly confounding changes in expanded clonotypes. When set beside aged donors, long-lived donors presented more naive CD4+ cells and higher diversity.

In germline, CDR1 is SGHTA, CDR2 FQGNSA. There are 12 residues in the CDR3. Trimming removed 6 bases from V and 8 bases from J, with 11 bases in between. V and J are TRBV7-2 and TRBJ2-1; unclear D gene. Specimen: blood. The receptor was isolated from a man aged 30-40 years in good health. The CDR3 loop reads CASSWGGDEQFF. The CDR3 coding sequence is TGTGCCAGCAGTTGGGGTGGTGATGAGCAGTTCTTC.